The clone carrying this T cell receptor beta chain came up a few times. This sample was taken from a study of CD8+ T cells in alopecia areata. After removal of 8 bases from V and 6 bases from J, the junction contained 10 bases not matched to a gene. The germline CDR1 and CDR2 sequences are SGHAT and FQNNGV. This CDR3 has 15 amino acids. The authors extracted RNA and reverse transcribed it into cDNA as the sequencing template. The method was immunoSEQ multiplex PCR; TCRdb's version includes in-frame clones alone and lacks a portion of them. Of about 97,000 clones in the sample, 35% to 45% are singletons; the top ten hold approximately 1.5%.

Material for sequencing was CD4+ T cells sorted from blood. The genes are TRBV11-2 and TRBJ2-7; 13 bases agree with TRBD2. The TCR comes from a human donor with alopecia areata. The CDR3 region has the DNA TGTGCCAGCGGACTAGCGGGAGTCGATAAAGTCGAGCAGTACTTC. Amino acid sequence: CASGLAGVDKVEQYF.